The entry below describes one T cell receptor beta chain. Its antigen is undetermined. Authors' analysis steps: Samples contained a median of approximately 100,000 TCRs, with a range of 23,224 to 690,600. Via MiXCR, TCRdb re-called the RACE reads, giving one row per CDR3 protein. The V and J calls reflect TCRdb's pipeline rather than the authors' work. The table has approximately 41,000 distinct CDR3 sequences, approximately 7.6% seen once. The data are from a study of human T cells and chemical hapten exposure. Study overall: Patches that contained 0.01% DPC were applied to the upper back and read at 6 days. Study results and caveats: Counts of TCRs above 1 in 1000 frequency stayed unchanged with DPC sensitization. Controls had significantly fewer large CDR3 similarity clusters than were formed by expanded TCRs.

Trimming took off 1 base at V and 1 base at J, with 10 bases between the two ends. Germline loops: CDR1 SGHTA, CDR2 FQGNSA. The CDR3 has 15 residues. Regarding time point: pre-sensitization, week 0. Treatment here: therapeutic diphenylcyclopropenone sensitization with weekly scalp DPC. The receptor comes from a woman in her 50s with alopecia areata. Some clones in this sample may be carry-over from other donors' samples. This specimen was whole blood, taken in connection with sensitization to the hapten diphenylcyclopropenone (DPC). The rearrangement links TRBV7-2 to TRBJ2-5, with a possible D match to TRBD2 (7 bases). CDR3 protein: CASSLERGAQETQYF. In nucleotides, the CDR3 is TGTGCCAGCAGCTTAGAACGGGGGGCCCAAGAGACCCAGTACTTC. The whole variable domain, remainder taken from reference TRBV7-2 and TRBJ2-5, is GAGVSQSPSNKVTEKGKDVELRCDPISGHTALYWYRQSLGQGLEFLIYFQGNSAPDKSGLPSDRFSAERTGGSVSTLTIQRTQQEDSAVYLCASSLERGAQETQYFGPGTRLLVL.